These 21 T cell receptor beta chains share one sample of origin, sequenced in a study of cytomegalovirus exposure and HLA in healthy donors. 60 Vbeta and 13 Jbeta primers were used in PCR. Here immunoSEQ multiplex PCR was the method, and the copy in TCRdb shows in-frame clones only, minus some. Found here are tens of thousands of clones; the top ten clones hold approximately 11%. The specimen sequenced was PBMCs. The receptors come from a woman aged 45-60 years in good health and CMV-seropositive.

The chain combines TRBV11-2 with TRBJ1-5; no definite D call. V was trimmed by 0 bases and J by 6 bases, leaving 6 bases between them. Germline CDR1 is SGHAT and CDR2 is FQNNGV. This CDR3 region has 13 residues. CDR3 bases: TGTGCCAGCAGCTTAGATCGAGGTCAGCCCCAGCATTTT. Encoded protein: CASSLDRGQPQHF.

The V and J genes are TRBV6-1 and TRBJ2-7; D unresolved. Germline assignment: CDR1 MNHNS and CDR2 SASEGT. With 4 bases removed from V and 3 bases from J, the gap between germline ends came to 7 bases. The CDR3 length is 12 residues. This CDR3 is CASSADIYEQYF. CDR3 sequence (DNA): TGTGCCAGCAGTGCAGATATCTACGAGCAGTACTTC.

This chain uses TRBV9 with TRBJ2-1, with TRBD2 matching over 10 bases. V lost 0 bases, J lost 8 bases, and 11 bases stayed unmatched. CDR1 and CDR2 (germline): SGDLS, YYNGEE. This CDR3 spans 17 amino acids. CDR3 DNA sequence: TGTGCCAGCAGCGTAGGGTTGTTAGCGGGGGGTGTCGATGAGCAGTTCTTC. Protein: CASSVGLLAGGVDEQFF.

The chain links TRBV5-4 to TRBJ2-7, with 7 positions matching TRBD1. Germline V gene sequence: CDR1 SGHNT, CDR2 YYREEE (reference sequence). The V and J ends lost 5 bases and 3 bases, in that order; junction bases with no gene match: 8. The CDR3 sequence is 14 residues long. The CDR3: CASSPTGQIYEQYF. CDR3 in DNA: TGTGCCAGCAGTCCGACAGGGCAAATCTACGAGCAGTACTTC.

The chain recombines TRBV28 with TRBJ1-1, with D uncertain. CDR3 length: 14 residues. Germline CDR1 and CDR2: MDHEN and SYDVKM. The V end was cut by 1 base, the J end by 2 bases, with 8 bases between. The CDR3 spells CASSLLGGNTEAFF. The CDR3 coding sequence is TGTGCCAGCAGTTTATTAGGCGGAAACACTGAAGCTTTCTTT.

V is TRBV5-1 and J is TRBJ1-5, with D perhaps matching TRBD1 (6 bases). This CDR3 spans 15 amino acids. Germline CDR1 is SGHRS and CDR2 is YFSETQ. V lost 4 bases and J 2 bases, leaving 13 bases between the germline ends. The chain's CDR3 is CASSEGTSGNQPQHF. The CDR3 coding sequence is TGCGCCAGCAGCGAGGGGACATCAGGCAATCAGCCCCAGCATTTT. The entire variable domain, with the rest obtained from reference TRBV5-1 and TRBJ1-5, is as follows: KAGVTQTPRYLIKTRGQQVTLSCSPISGHRSVSWYQQTPGQGLQFLFEYFSETQRNKGNFPGRFSGRQFSNSRSEMNVSTLELGDSALYLCASSEGTSGNQPQHFGDGTRLSIL.

The V gene is TRBV19, the J gene TRBJ1-4, with 10 bases that match TRBD1. The CDR3 loop spans 16 amino acids. Looked up from germline, CDR1 is LNHDA and CDR2 is SQIVND (reference sequence). V was pared by 7 bases and J by 10 bases, with 15 bases of the junction left unmatched. CDR3 nucleotide sequence: TGTGCCAGTATTTCGACCTGGGACAGGGGCGCGGTAAAACTGTTTTTT. It is translated as CASISTWDRGAVKLFF.

The V gene is TRBV10-1, the J gene TRBJ2-5; 9 positions agree with TRBD2. This CDR3 contains 13 residues. Germline CDR1 is WNHNN and CDR2 is SYGVQD (reference sequence). Trimming at V came to 4 bases and at J to 4 bases, leaving 1 base not matched to a gene. The CDR3 protein is CASSGSGRETQYF. As DNA, the CDR3 is TGCGCCAGCAGTGGTAGCGGGAGAGAGACCCAGTACTTC.

The chain has TRBV30 and TRBJ2-7; maybe TRBD1 (6 bases). The CDR3 runs to 12 residues. V lost 0 bases and J lost 4, with 7 bases in between. Germline V gene lookup returns CDR1 GTSNPN and CDR2 SVGIG (reference sequence). The CDR3 region is CAWSVGHYEQYF. DNA of the CDR3: TGTGCCTGGAGTGTGGGACATTACGAGCAGTACTTC. Combining the CDR3 with reference TRBV30 and TRBJ2-7 gives the whole variable domain SQTIHQWPATLVQPVGSPLSLECTVEGTSNPNLYWYRQAAGRGLQLLFYSVGIGQISSEVPQNLSASRPQDRQFILSSKKLLLSDSGFYLCAWSVGHYEQYFGPGTRLTVT.

CDR3 protein: CAISSGRTTDTQYF. The CDR3 coding sequence is TGTGCCATCAGTAGCGGGAGGACGACAGATACGCAGTATTTT. The chain couples TRBV10-3 to TRBJ2-3; 9 bases align to TRBD2. The CDR3 extends over 14 amino acids. CDR1 is ENHRY, CDR2 SYGVKD, per germline. Unmatched junction bases numbered 3, after V lost 5 bases and J lost 3 bases.

V usage is TRBV6-5 and J usage is TRBJ1-2, with a possible D match to TRBD1 (5 bases). Trimming removed 7 bases from V and 4 bases from J, with 13 bases in between. Germline lookup yields CDR1 MNHEY and CDR2 SVGAGI. This CDR3 has 13 residues. In DNA, the CDR3 is TGTGCCAGCACTCGTGGGGGGACCTATGGCTACACCTTC. It translates to CASTRGGTYGYTF.

The chain uses TRBV6-1 and TRBJ1-5; a possible D gene is TRBD1 (5 bases). Germline loops: CDR1 MNHNS, CDR2 SASEGT. Trimming took off 8 bases at V and 3 bases at J, with 17 bases between the two ends. The CDR3 totals 15 residues. The chain's CDR3 is CASGAGTTANQPQHF. For the CDR3, the DNA is TGTGCCAGCGGGGCGGGGACCACGGCCAATCAGCCCCAGCATTTT.

The V call is TRBV2, the J call TRBJ1-4, with 12 bases identical to TRBD1. Germline CDR1 and CDR2: SNHLY and FYNNEI. The CDR3 runs 19 residues. With 0 bases clipped from V and 7 bases from J, the junction kept 12 bases outside the gene matches. The chain's CDR3 is CASSEAAPGQGALGEKLFF. The CDR3 coding sequence is TGTGCCAGCAGTGAAGCGGCCCCGGGACAGGGGGCCCTGGGTGAAAAACTGTTTTTT.

The gene calls are TRBV19 and TRBJ1-2; D gene uncertain. The CDR3 is made up of 14 amino acids. V lost 3 bases to trimming and J lost 4 bases, with 12 bases between them. Germline lookup yields CDR1 LNHDA and CDR2 SQIVND (reference sequence). The DNA for the CDR3 is TGTGCCAGTAGTATCTCGGCAGGTGGCTATGGCTACACCTTC. This translates into CASSISAGGYGYTF.

V gene TRBV18 combines with J gene TRBJ2-1; TRBD2 aligns across 7 bases. Germline V gives CDR1 KGHSH, CDR2 LQKENI. V shed 0 bases, J shed 2 bases, and the junction held 4 bases outside the gene matches. The CDR3 totals 16 residues. In nucleotides, the CDR3 is TGTGCCAGCTCACCACCGGCTAGCGGACCCTACAATGAGCAGTTCTTC. Translation: CASSPPASGPYNEQFF.

The chain recombines TRBV30 with TRBJ1-5, with a weak D call TRBD1 (5 bases). Trimming stripped 2 bases from V and 4 bases from J, with 9 bases between. Germline assignment: CDR1 GTSNPN and CDR2 SVGIG (reference sequence). This CDR3 region has 13 residues. The CDR3 loop reads CAWSYQGNQPQHF. The CDR3 DNA is TGTGCCTGGAGTTATCAGGGAAATCAGCCCCAGCATTTT.

The chain couples TRBV5-5 to TRBJ2-5; 12 nucleotides match TRBD2. V shed 1 base and J 5 bases; nucleotides not matched to a gene: 3. CDR3 size: 15 residues. Germline V CDR1 and CDR2: SGHKS, YYEKEE (reference sequence). CDR3 bases: TGTGCCAGCAGCTTGTCTACTAGCGGGAGGGAGACCCAGTACTTC. Encoded protein: CASSLSTSGRETQYF.

The gene calls are TRBV27 and TRBJ2-7, with 8 bases aligning to TRBD1. J gave up 2 bases and V 5 bases, and 2 bases lay outside the gene matches. The CDR3 covers 13 residues. From germline, CDR1 is MNHEY and CDR2 SMNVEV (reference sequence). The CDR3 sequence is CASSPDRAYEQYF. Here the CDR3 DNA reads TGTGCCAGCAGTCCGGACAGGGCCTACGAGCAGTACTTC.

About this clone: The same CDR3 is also encoded by other DNA sequences in this sample. J is TRBJ1-1 and V is TRBV13; a weak D match, TRBD1 (5 bases). Germline assignment: CDR1 PRHDT and CDR2 FYEKMQ (reference sequence). V was clipped by 11 bases and J by 1 base, with 29 bases between them. The CDR3 has 18 residues. The CDR3 region is CAHRQGGGWFPQNTEAFF. The CDR3 region has the DNA TGTGCCCACAGGCAGGGAGGAGGATGGTTCCCTCAGAACACTGAAGCTTTCTTT.

This chain joins TRBV7-6 and TRBJ2-7; 11 bases fit TRBD1. Germline CDR1 reads SGHVS; CDR2 reads FNYEAQ. This CDR3 has 14 residues. The junction had 1 base not matched to a gene; V was cut back by 4 bases and J by 2 bases. The CDR3 DNA is TGTGCCAGCAGCTCGGACAGGGGGCCCTACGAGCAGTACTTC. This encodes CASSSDRGPYEQYF.

The rearrangement links TRBV5-6 to TRBJ1-2, with 7 bases matching TRBD1. CDR3 length equals 18 residues. Germline CDR1 is SGHDT and CDR2 is YYEEEE. Trimming took 0 bases from V and 3 from J; bases not matched to a gene: 14. The CDR3 protein is CASSLDIGTDPRDYGYTF. The CDR3 DNA reads as TGTGCCAGCAGCTTGGACATTGGGACAGATCCAAGGGACTATGGCTACACCTTC.